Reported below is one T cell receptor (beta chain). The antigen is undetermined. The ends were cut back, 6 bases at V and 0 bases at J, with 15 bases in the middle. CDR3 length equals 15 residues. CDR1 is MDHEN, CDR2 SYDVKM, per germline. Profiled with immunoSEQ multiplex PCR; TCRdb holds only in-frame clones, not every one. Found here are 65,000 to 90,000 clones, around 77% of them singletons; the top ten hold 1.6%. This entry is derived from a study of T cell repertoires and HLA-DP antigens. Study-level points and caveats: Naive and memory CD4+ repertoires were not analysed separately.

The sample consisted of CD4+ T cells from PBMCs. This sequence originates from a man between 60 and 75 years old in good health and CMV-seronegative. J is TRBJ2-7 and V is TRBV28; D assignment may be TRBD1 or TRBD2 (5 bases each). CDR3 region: CASRVSSGASYEQYF. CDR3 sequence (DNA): TGTGCCAGCAGAGTTTCATCCGGGGCCTCCTACGAGCAGTACTTC.